This T cell receptor beta chain was recorded in a study of cytomegalovirus exposure and HLA in healthy donors. Study conclusions and caveats: Cytomegalovirus association was listed for around 180 TCR beta chains. Differences between HLA loci emerged in a later analysis of TCR association rates, with DRB1 most and HLA-C fewest. Association of a missense DCLRE1C variant with TCR beta V- and J-gene trimming was reported in a later analysis.

The PCR contained 60 Vbeta and 13 Jbeta primers. Clones were sequenced by immunoSEQ multiplex PCR, and TCRdb holds only the in-frame ones, with some missing. The data contain around 65,000 clones, about 82% of them seen just once; the ten biggest clones take up almost 4.5%. The CDR3 sequence is 15 residues long. Trimming took 2 bases from V and 3 from J, leaving 13 bases between them. The germline V gene has CDR1 SGHAT and CDR2 FQNNGV. Comment on this clone: The target antigen is unknown.

This TCR was sampled from a woman aged 30 to 39 in good health and CMV-seronegative. The J gene is TRBJ1-1, the V gene TRBV11-2; D might be TRBD1 (5 bases). Sequences were obtained from PBMCs. The CDR3, as DNA: TGTGCCAGCAGCTTACGATTTGGAGGGGACACTGAAGCTTTCTTT. Translating it yields CASSLRFGGDTEAFF.